The 9 T cell receptor beta chains listed next were all sequenced from one sample in a study of blood T cell repertoires in COVID-19. Libraries were prepared by immunoSEQ multiplex PCR; TCRdb keeps only in-frame clonotypes and omits some of them. Among about 180,000 clones listed, 85% to 90% were seen once. Sequencing was performed on peripheral blood. The receptors here all came from a man aged 70-80 years with active or convalescent COVID-19.

The V gene is TRBV3-1 (or the pseudogene TRBV3-2), the J gene TRBJ1-1; a weak D match, TRBD1 (5 bases). From germline, CDR1 is LGHDT and CDR2 YNNKEL (reference sequence). This CDR3 has 14 amino acids. The ends were cut back, 5 bases at V and 1 base at J, with 11 bases in the middle. Here the CDR3 reads CASSGRGKNTEAFF. The CDR3 DNA reads TGTGCCAGCAGCGGGCGGGGGAAGAACACTGAAGCTTTCTTT.

This clone was seen just once. The chain joins TRBV24-1 to TRBJ1-1, with a weak D call TRBD1 (5 bases). The CDR3 totals 15 residues. The V end was cut by 4 bases, the J end by 8 bases, with 19 bases between. Germline V gene sequence: CDR1 KGHDR, CDR2 SFDVKD. CDR3 sequence: CATSEGRGARREAFF. The CDR3 bases are TGTGCCACCAGTGAGGGGCGGGGCGCCCGACGGGAAGCTTTCTTT.

V gene TRBV24-1 combines with J gene TRBJ2-2, with a possible D match to TRBD1 (6 bases). The CDR3 consists of 15 residues. Trimming removed 7 bases from V and 1 base from J, with 12 bases in between. The V gene's germline CDR1 is KGHDR and CDR2 SFDVKD. The CDR3 here is CATRETGRNTGELFF. CDR3 nucleotides: TGTGCCACCAGGGAGACAGGCAGGAACACCGGGGAGCTGTTTTTT.

V and J are TRBV2 and TRBJ1-2, with D maybe TRBD1 (5 bases). The CDR3 runs 14 residues. Trimming left V 6 bases short and J 3 bases short, with 14 bases between. CDR1 and CDR2 from the germline V gene are SNHLY and FYNNEI. The CDR3 spells CASSRPGGDYGYTF. The DNA of the CDR3 is TGTGCCAGCAGCCGGCCCGGGGGAGACTATGGCTACACCTTC.

The CDR3 spells CASSRGGAEAFF. CDR3 nucleotide sequence: TGTGCCAGCAGTCGGGGGGGGGCTGAAGCTTTCTTT. The chain has TRBV5-4 and TRBJ1-1, with D perhaps matching TRBD1 (5 bases). CDR1 SGHNT and CDR2 YYREEE come from the germline V gene (reference sequence). Trimming pared 5 bases from V and 6 bases from J, leaving 11 bases between. CDR3 length: 12 amino acids.

This chain connects TRBV9 to TRBJ1-3; TRBD1 matches at 8 bases. Germline CDR1 reads SGDLS; CDR2 reads YYNGEE. The CDR3 runs 17 residues. J gave up 1 base and V 0 bases, and 6 bases lay outside the gene matches. The CDR3: CASSVGGTGLSGNTIYF. DNA for the CDR3: TGTGCCAGCAGCGTAGGGGGGACAGGTCTTTCTGGAAACACCATATATTTT.

The V and J genes are TRBV10-3 and TRBJ2-7; D possibly corresponds to TRBD1 (7 bases). Per germline, CDR1 ENHRY and CDR2 SYGVKD. The CDR3 is 15 amino acids. Trimming removed 4 bases at V and 7 bases at J, with 20 bases between. The CDR3 nucleotides read TGTGCCATCAGTGGAAAAGGGGGCAGGGAGGAGGAGCAGTACTTC. The encoded protein is CAISGKGGREEEQYF.

This rearrangement joins TRBV18 to TRBJ2-3; 8 positions agree with TRBD1. J lost 1 base, V lost 8 bases, and 8 bases had no gene match. CDR3 length: 15 amino acids. Germline CDR1 is KGHSH and CDR2 is LQKENI. CDR3 loop: CASNRQGSGTDTQYF. CDR3 in DNA: TGTGCCAGCAATCGACAGGGGTCGGGCACAGATACGCAGTATTTT.

This clone was recorded a few times. The chain combines TRBV7-2 with TRBJ2-1; the match to TRBD2 covers 7 bases. V trimming: 5 bases; J trimming: 0 bases; junction bases outside the gene matches: 4. Germline CDR1 reads SGHTA; CDR2 reads FQGNSA. The CDR3 extends over 15 amino acids. CDR3 sequence: CASSPGGTSYNEQFF. In DNA form, the CDR3 reads TGTGCCAGCAGCCCCGGGGGGACCTCCTACAATGAGCAGTTCTTC.